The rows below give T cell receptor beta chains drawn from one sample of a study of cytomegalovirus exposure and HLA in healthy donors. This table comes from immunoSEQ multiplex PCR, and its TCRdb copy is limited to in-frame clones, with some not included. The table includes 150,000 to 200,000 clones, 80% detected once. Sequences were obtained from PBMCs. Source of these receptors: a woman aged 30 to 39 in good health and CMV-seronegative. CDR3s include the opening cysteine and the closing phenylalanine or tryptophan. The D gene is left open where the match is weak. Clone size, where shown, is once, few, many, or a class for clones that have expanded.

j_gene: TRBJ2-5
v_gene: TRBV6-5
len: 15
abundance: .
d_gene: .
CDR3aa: CASSSPPSGEETQYF
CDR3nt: TGTGCCAGCAGTTCCCCCCCTTCGGGGGAGGAGACCCAGTACTTC

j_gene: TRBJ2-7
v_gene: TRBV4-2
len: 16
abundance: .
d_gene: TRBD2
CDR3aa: CASSQGASGGSYEQYF
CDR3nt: TGTGCCAGCAGCCAAGGGGCTAGCGGGGGTTCCTACGAGCAGTACTTC

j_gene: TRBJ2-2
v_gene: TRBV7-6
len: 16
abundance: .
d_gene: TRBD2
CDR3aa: CASSLVLAGSTGELFF
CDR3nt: TGTGCCAGCAGCTTAGTTCTAGCGGGGAGCACCGGGGAGCTGTTTTTT

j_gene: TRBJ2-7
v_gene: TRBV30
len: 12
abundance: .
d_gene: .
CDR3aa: CAWSTTVPEQYF
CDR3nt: TGTGCCTGGAGCACGACAGTTCCCGAGCAGTACTTC

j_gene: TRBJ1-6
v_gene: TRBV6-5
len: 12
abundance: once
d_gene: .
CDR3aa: CASSRKNSPLHF
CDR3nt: TGTGCCAGCAGCAGGAAGAATTCACCCCTCCACTTT

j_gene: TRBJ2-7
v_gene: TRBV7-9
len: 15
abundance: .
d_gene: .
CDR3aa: CASSLSHRSSYEQYF
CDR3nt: TGTGCCAGCAGCTTATCGCACAGGAGCTCCTACGAGCAGTACTTC

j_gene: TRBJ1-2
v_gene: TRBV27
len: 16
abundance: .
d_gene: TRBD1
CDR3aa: CASSRTHGQGVYGYTF
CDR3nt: TGTGCCAGCAGTCGAACACACGGACAGGGGGTATATGGCTACACCTTC

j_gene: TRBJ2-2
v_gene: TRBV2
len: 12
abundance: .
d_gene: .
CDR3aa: CASRRDTGELFF
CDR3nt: TGTGCCAGCAGGAGAGACACCGGGGAGCTGTTTTTT

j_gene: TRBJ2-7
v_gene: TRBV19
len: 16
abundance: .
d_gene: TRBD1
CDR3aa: CASSIYAGTGPSEQYF
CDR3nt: TGTGCCAGTAGTATTTATGCCGGGACAGGTCCCTCCGAGCAGTACTTC

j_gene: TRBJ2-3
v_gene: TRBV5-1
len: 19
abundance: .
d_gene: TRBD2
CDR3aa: CASSLLSGGDTTSTDTQYF
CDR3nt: TGCGCCAGCAGCTTGTTGAGCGGGGGGGATACAACCAGCACAGATACGCAGTATTTT

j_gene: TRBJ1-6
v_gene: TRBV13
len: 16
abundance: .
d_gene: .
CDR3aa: CASSLGRGARNSPLHF
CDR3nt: TGTGCCAGCAGCTTAGGTCGGGGGGCAAGAAATTCACCCCTCCACTTT

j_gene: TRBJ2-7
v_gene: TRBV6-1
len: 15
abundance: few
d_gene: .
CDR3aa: CASSEDGQNSYEQYF
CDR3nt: TGTGCCAGCAGTGAAGACGGACAGAACTCCTACGAGCAGTACTTC

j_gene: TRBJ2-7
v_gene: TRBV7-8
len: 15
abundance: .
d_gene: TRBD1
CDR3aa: CASSTGQGGGDEQYF
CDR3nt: TGTGCCAGCAGCACAGGACAGGGTGGCGGGGACGAGCAGTACTTC

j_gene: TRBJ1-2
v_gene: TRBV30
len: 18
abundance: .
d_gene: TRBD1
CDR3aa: CAWSPTPLRTGSNYGYTF
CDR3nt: TGTGCCTGGAGCCCAACTCCTTTAAGGACAGGGTCTAACTATGGCTACACCTTC

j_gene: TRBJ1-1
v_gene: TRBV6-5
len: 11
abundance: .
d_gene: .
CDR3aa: CASSSPTEAFF
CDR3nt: TGTGCCAGCTCATCCCCCACTGAAGCTTTCTTT

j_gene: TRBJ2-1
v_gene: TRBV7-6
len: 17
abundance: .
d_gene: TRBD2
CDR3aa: CASSLEAGAGVDNEQFF
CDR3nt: TGTGCCAGCAGCTTAGAGGCTGGGGCGGGGGTCGACAATGAGCAGTTCTTC

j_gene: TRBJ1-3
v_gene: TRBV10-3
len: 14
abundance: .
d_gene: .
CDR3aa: CAISPGGRGNTIYF
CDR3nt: TGTGCCATCAGTCCCGGGGGAAGGGGAAACACCATATATTTT

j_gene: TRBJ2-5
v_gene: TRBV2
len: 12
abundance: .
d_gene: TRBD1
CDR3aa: CASSGTGETQYF
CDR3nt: TGTGCCAGCAGTGGGACAGGAGAGACCCAGTACTTC

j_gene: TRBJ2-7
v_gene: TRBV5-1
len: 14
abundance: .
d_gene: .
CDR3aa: CASSLVGPRNEQYF
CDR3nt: TGCGCCAGCAGCTTGGTGGGCCCCCGGAACGAGCAGTACTTC

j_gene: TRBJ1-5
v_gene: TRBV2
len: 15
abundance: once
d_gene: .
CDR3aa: CASRLGGANNQPQHF
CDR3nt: TGTGCCAGCAGGTTGGGAGGGGCGAACAATCAGCCCCAGCATTTT